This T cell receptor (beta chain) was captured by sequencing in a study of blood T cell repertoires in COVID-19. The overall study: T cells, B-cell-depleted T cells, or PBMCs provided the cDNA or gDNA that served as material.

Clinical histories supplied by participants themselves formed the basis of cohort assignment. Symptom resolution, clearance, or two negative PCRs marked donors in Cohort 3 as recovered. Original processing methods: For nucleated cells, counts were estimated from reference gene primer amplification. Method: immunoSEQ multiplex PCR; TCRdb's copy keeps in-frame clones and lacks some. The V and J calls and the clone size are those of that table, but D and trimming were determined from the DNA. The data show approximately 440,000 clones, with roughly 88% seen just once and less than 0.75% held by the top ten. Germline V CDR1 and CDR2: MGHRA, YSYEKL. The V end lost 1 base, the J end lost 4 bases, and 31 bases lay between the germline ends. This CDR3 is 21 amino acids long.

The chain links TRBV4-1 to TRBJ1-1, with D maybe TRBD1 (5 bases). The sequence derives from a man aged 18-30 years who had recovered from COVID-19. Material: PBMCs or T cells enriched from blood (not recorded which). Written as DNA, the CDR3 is TGCGCCAGCAGCCAAGTCCCCCCAAGTCGGGACCCCAAGTGGAGGGGCACTGAAGCTTTCTTT. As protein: CASSQVPPSRDPKWRGTEAFF.